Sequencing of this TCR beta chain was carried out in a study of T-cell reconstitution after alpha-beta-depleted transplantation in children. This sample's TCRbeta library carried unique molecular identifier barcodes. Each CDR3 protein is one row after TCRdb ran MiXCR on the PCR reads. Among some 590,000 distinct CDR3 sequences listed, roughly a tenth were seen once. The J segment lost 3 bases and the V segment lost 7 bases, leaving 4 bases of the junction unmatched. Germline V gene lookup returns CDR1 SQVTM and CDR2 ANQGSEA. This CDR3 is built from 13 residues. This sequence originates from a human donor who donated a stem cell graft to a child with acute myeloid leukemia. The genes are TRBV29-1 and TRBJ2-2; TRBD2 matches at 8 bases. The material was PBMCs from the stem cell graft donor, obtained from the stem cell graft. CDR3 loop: CSGSSGYTGELFF. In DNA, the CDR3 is TGCAGCGGGTCTAGCGGGTACACCGGGGAGCTGTTTTTT.